These T cell receptor beta chains were read from a single sample in a study of PD-1 blockade in classical Hodgkin lymphoma. Some clones are missing from TCRdb's copy, which holds only in-frame ones; the method was immunoSEQ multiplex PCR. The sample holds approximately 89,000 clones, 83% seen once. Sequenced material: peripheral blood mononuclear cells (PBMCs), taken before the fourth cycle of nivolumab. All receptors come from a human donor with classical Hodgkin lymphoma. CDR3s include the opening cysteine and the closing phenylalanine or tryptophan. The D gene is left open where the match is weak. For some rows the clone size is stated as once, few or many, or as a class when expanded; others skip it.

DNA	CDR3	J	V	D	size
TGTGCCAGTAGTAACAACTGGGCAGCCAACACTGAAGCTTTCTTT	CASSNNWAANTEAFF	TRBJ1-1	TRBV19	.	.
TGCAGCAACCTGACAGGGCGAGAGACCCAGTACTTC	CSNLTGRETQYF	TRBJ2-5	TRBV29-1	TRBD1	.
TGTGCCAGCAGCCTTAGCGGGATTCAGTACGAGCAGTACTTC	CASSLSGIQYEQYF	TRBJ2-7	TRBV5-4	TRBD2	.
TGTGCCAGCGGACTAGCGGGCTCTGGGGCCAACGTCCTGACTTTC	CASGLAGSGANVLTF	TRBJ2-6	TRBV2	TRBD2	once
TGTGCCAGCAGCCCGGGGACTAGCGTGGATACGCAGTATTTT	CASSPGTSVDTQYF	TRBJ2-3	TRBV7-2	TRBD2	.
TGTGCCAGCAGCGAAGGGCTAGCGGGGAACCAAGGGACCCAGTACTTC	CASSEGLAGNQGTQYF	TRBJ2-5	TRBV7-2	TRBD2	.
TGTGCCACCATGACCGGACAGTCCTACAATGAGCAGTTCTTC	CATMTGQSYNEQFF	TRBJ2-1	TRBV10-3	.	.
TGCGCCAGCAGCCAGTTCGTCAGCTCTGGAAACACCATATATTTT	CASSQFVSSGNTIYF	TRBJ1-3	TRBV4-3	.	once
TGTGCCAGCAGGGAGAGGGCCCCGACTGAAGCTTTCTTT	CASRERAPTEAFF	TRBJ1-1	TRBV6-1	.	.
TGTGCCAGCAGCTGGACGTGGGATTCTGGCTACACCTTC	CASSWTWDSGYTF	TRBJ1-2	TRBV5-5	.	.
TGCGCCAGCAGCCCACTAGCGGGAGCGGGCGGGGAGACCCAGTACTTC	CASSPLAGAGGETQYF	TRBJ2-5	TRBV5-1	TRBD2	.
TGTGCCATCAGTGACGGACCCTTAGTCACTGAAGCTTTCTTT	CAISDGPLVTEAFF	TRBJ1-1	TRBV10-3	.	.
TGTGCCAGCAGCTTTGGACCGGTAGCGGGAGGGCCGGGCTACGAGCAGTACTTC	CASSFGPVAGGPGYEQYF	TRBJ2-7	TRBV11-1	TRBD2	.
TGTGCCAGCAGTCCCATTGCGGGGGAGGGCTACACCTTC	CASSPIAGEGYTF	TRBJ1-2	TRBV5-4	.	.
TGTGCCAGCAGGTCCGGGCAGGGTGACACCGGGGAGCTGTTTTTT	CASRSGQGDTGELFF	TRBJ2-2	TRBV6-1	.	few
TGTGCCAGTAGTCTCCGGGTCTATAGCAATCAGCCCCAGCATTTT	CASSLRVYSNQPQHF	TRBJ1-5	TRBV19	.	.
TGTGCCATCAGGGGGGACAGTAAGTTTAATGGCTACACCTTC	CAIRGDSKFNGYTF	TRBJ1-2	TRBV10-3	TRBD1	.
TGTGCCAGCAGCTTGGACCCGGGACCCAACTACAATGAGCAGTTCTTC	CASSLDPGPNYNEQFF	TRBJ2-1	TRBV5-4	.	few
TGTGCCAGCAGTCCTAATGACGGCTATGGCTACACCTTC	CASSPNDGYGYTF	TRBJ1-2	TRBV2	.	few
TGTGCCAGCAGTTACTTTGAGAACACTGAAGCTTTCTTT	CASSYFENTEAFF	TRBJ1-1	TRBV6-6	.	.
TGTGCCAGCAGCTTGGATCGGACTACCCCCACCGGGGAGCTGTTTTTT	CASSLDRTTPTGELFF	TRBJ2-2	TRBV5-4	.	.
TGCGCCAGCGCCGGGGGCGTGGGGGCAACAGATACGCAGTATTTT	CASAGGVGATDTQYF	TRBJ2-3	TRBV5-1	.	.
TGTGCCAGTAGCGGACAGGGAATCTACGAGCAGTACTTC	CASSGQGIYEQYF	TRBJ2-7	TRBV19	TRBD1	large
TGTGCCACCAGCAGAGTTATGATACTAGCCAAAAACATTCAGTACTTC	CATSRVMILAKNIQYF	TRBJ2-4	TRBV15	.	.